This section outlines one T cell receptor beta chain sequence together with its context. The antigen remains unidentified. No fewer than 7 million PBMCs went into each sample. These data are taken from a study of blood T cells in healthy people across ages. As for the study in general: Per every two T cells, about one barcoded beta molecule was captured by template switching.

It was with a sample-barcoded 5' primer and a J-beta primer mix that a second PCR of roughly 6 to 11 cycles was run. TCRdb itself ran the 5' RACE reads through MiXCR, one entry per CDR3 protein. This table holds about 640,000 distinct CDR3 sequences, under 70% found once. General study results and limits: Total diversity from one million sequenced T cells was likely underestimated.

CDR3 length equals 13 residues. With 6 bases removed from V and 0 bases from J, the gap between germline ends came to 11 bases. Germline V gene data show CDR1 as DFQATT and CDR2 as SNEGSKA (reference sequence). Sequencing input: blood. The sequence was obtained from a man in his sixties in good health. The V call is TRBV20-1, the J call TRBJ1-1; D remains ambiguous. CDR3 region: CSAPRTLNTEAFF. DNA for the CDR3: TGCAGTGCCCCCAGGACCTTGAACACTGAAGCTTTCTTT.